Included here is one T cell receptor beta chain sequence, with context. These data originate in a study of CD8 T cells in Susac syndrome. Random hexamers were used to reverse transcribe about 0.45 to 1 ug of RNA. TCRdb passed the immunoSEQ multiplex PCR reads through MiXCR, listing each CDR3 protein once. Here the sample spans tens of thousands of distinct CDR3 sequences, roughly 92% being singletons. This CDR3 spans 12 amino acids. V was trimmed by 4 bases and J by 6 bases, leaving 5 bases between them. CDR1 is SGDLS and CDR2 is YYNGEE in the germline V gene. The sample taken for sequencing was CD8+ T cells from PBMCs. V is TRBV9 and J is TRBJ1-6; no definite D call. This TCR came from a human donor in good health. CDR3 amino acids: CASSSTNSPLHF. Written as DNA, the CDR3 is TGTGCCAGCAGCTCCACTAATTCACCCCTCCACTTT.